Listed here are 27 T cell receptor beta chains from one sample, sequenced in a study of regulatory T cells in long-lasting Graves disease (dated by TCRdb to the early 2020s). The time point label, as the study defines it: newly diagnosed GD, antithyroid drugs for less than 3 months. For both TCR sequencing and RNA sequencing, RNA was extracted from PBMCs in TRIzol. Receptors were amplified or captured by multiplex PCR. The instrument was an Illumina HiSeq 4000. To build TCR beta libraries, CDR3 regions were amplified by Arm-PCR using iRepertoire HTBI primers. In TCRdb, the public reads were trimmed at Q25 with fastp and aligned with MiXCR, with productive beta chains retained. Entries are consolidated by CDR3 protein sequence, retaining the most common genes and DNA. The sample yields approximately 400,000 distinct CDR3 sequences; roughly 15% were counted once. The ten largest clones represent over 7.5% of the sample.

This same sample was also part of a study on T cells in Graves' hyperthyroidism and ophthalmopathy.

Sequenced material: peripheral blood mononuclear cells (PBMCs), taken at new diagnosis, from a patient treated with antithyroid drugs. The receptors were sampled from a woman in her forties with Graves disease. Donor details come from another sample of the same person, matched by shared clones.

CDR3 bases: TGTGCCACCAGCAGAGATTACCTAGCGGGAGTTCCCCCCTACGAGCAGTACTTC. Protein sequence: CATSRDYLAGVPPYEQYF. This sequence joins TRBV15 and TRBJ2-7, with 10 nucleotides matching TRBD2. Trimming removed 0 bases from V and 2 bases from J; junction bases left unmatched: 10. Per germline, CDR1 LNHNV and CDR2 YYDKDF (reference sequence). The CDR3 contains 18 residues.

The rearrangement joins TRBV30 to TRBJ2-1; D may be TRBD2 (5 bases). CDR1 is GTSNPN and CDR2 is SVGIG in the germline V gene (reference sequence). The CDR3 loop spans 16 amino acids. The V and J ends lost 0 bases and 2 bases respectively, with 14 bases between them. CDR3 DNA sequence: TGTGCCTGGAGTGTACGAACTAGTTCACCCTACAATGAGCAGTTCTTC. Translation: CAWSVRTSSPYNEQFF.

This clonotype showed up many times. The chain links TRBV29-1 to TRBJ2-3, with TRBD2 matching over 9 bases. Losses at the gene ends were 4 bases for V and 4 bases for J; bases not matched to a gene: 6. Germline assignment: CDR1 SQVTM and CDR2 ANQGSEA. This CDR3 comprises 14 residues. The CDR3 loop is CSVGGAGGADTQYF. CDR3 bases: TGCAGCGTTGGGGGAGCGGGAGGTGCAGATACGCAGTATTTT.

Only a few counts were recorded for this clonotype. V and J are TRBV4-2 and TRBJ1-3, with a possible D match to TRBD1 (5 bases). V was pared by 0 bases and J by 6 bases, with 15 bases between. The germline V gene encodes CDR1 LGHNA and CDR2 YNFKEQ. This CDR3 region has 16 residues. The DNA of the CDR3 is TGTGCCAGCAGCCAAGAGGTGGGCAGGGAGTTAAACACCATATATTTT. Its protein product is CASSQEVGRELNTIYF.

This clonotype was observed a handful of times. The V call is TRBV11-3, the J call TRBJ2-5, with D possibly being TRBD1 or TRBD2 (5 bases each). Germline CDR1 is SGHNT and CDR2 is YENEEA. The CDR3 is 14 residues long. The V and J ends lost 2 bases and 5 bases respectively, with 12 bases between them. The DNA of the CDR3 is TGTGCCAGCAGCTTATGGCCGGGACCGGAGACCCAGTACTTC. The encoded protein is CASSLWPGPETQYF.

This clonotype was recorded many times. The chain recombines TRBV9 with TRBJ1-2; D is possibly TRBD1 (5 bases). Germline assignment: CDR1 SGDLS and CDR2 YYNGEE. Trimming took 0 bases from V and 7 from J, leaving 10 bases between them. The CDR3 contains 13 residues. CDR3: CASSVVGGSGYTF. DNA of the CDR3: TGTGCCAGCAGCGTAGTGGGGGGATCTGGCTACACCTTC.

This clonotype was seen a single time. The chain is built from TRBV4-3 and TRBJ2-1; 11 bases fit TRBD2. This CDR3 has 18 residues. Losses at the gene ends were 4 bases for V and 3 bases for J; bases not matched to a gene: 11. Germline V gene data show CDR1 as LGHNA and CDR2 as YSLEER. CDR3 protein: CASSPTVPGLAGYNEQFF. CDR3 in DNA: TGCGCCAGCAGCCCAACCGTCCCCGGACTAGCGGGCTACAATGAGCAGTTCTTC.

The table lists this clonotype with many counts. V is TRBV6-2 or TRBV6-3 and J is TRBJ2-7; D perhaps matches TRBD2 (6 bases). CDR3 size: 16 residues. Trimming removed 6 bases from V and 3 bases from J, with 21 bases in between. Per germline, CDR1 MNHEY and CDR2 SVGEGT. The CDR3 reads CASSHDPQLGGYEQYF. The CDR3 DNA follows: TGTGCCAGCAGCCACGACCCGCAATTGGGAGGCTACGAGCAGTACTTC.

Many counts were recorded for this clonotype. The rearrangement uses TRBV6-2 or TRBV6-3 and TRBJ2-5; 11 positions agree with TRBD2. V shed 4 bases, J shed 2 bases, and the junction held 9 bases outside the gene matches. The CDR3 spans 17 residues. Germline V gene lookup returns CDR1 MNHEY and CDR2 SVGEGT. The CDR3 bases are TGTGCCAGCAGTTTATTTGGGACTAGCGGAATGCAAGAGACCCAGTACTTC. It yields the protein CASSLFGTSGMQETQYF.

This clonotype has at least ten counts. The chain recombines TRBV7-8 with TRBJ2-6, with TRBD2 matching over 9 bases. V was clipped by 5 bases and J by 0 bases; unmatched bases: 8. There are 18 residues in the CDR3. In germline, CDR1 is SGHVS, CDR2 FQNEAQ. The CDR3 nucleotides read TGTGCCAGCAGCCCGCGGACTAGCGCCCTCTCTGGGGCCAACGTCCTGACTTTC. Its translation: CASSPRTSALSGANVLTF.

This clonotype was seen many times. The chain links TRBV27 to TRBJ1-4; TRBD1 matches 8 bases. J lost 0 bases, V lost 6 bases, and 12 bases had no gene match. Germline loops: CDR1 MNHEY, CDR2 SMNVEV (reference sequence). The CDR3 is 18 amino acids. Here the CDR3 reads CASRNRGTARTTNEKLFF. The CDR3 DNA reads as TGTGCCAGCAGGAACAGGGGGACCGCCCGGACAACTAATGAAAAACTGTTTTTT.

In this sample, this clonotype turned up many times. J is TRBJ2-1 and V is TRBV14; D is uncertain. The V gene's germline CDR1 is SGHDN and CDR2 FVKESK. CDR3 length: 13 residues. With 6 bases removed from V and 4 bases from J, the gap between germline ends came to 10 bases. CDR3 loop: CASRPGGYNEQFF. CDR3 sequence (DNA): TGTGCCAGCAGACCAGGTGGTTACAATGAGCAGTTCTTC.

There are many counts of this clonotype. The chain recombines TRBV18 with TRBJ1-2; D might be TRBD1 (5 bases). Trimming pared 3 bases from V and 7 bases from J, leaving 12 bases between. The CDR3 has 13 residues. Germline-derived CDR1 and CDR2 are KGHSH and LQKENI. CDR3: CASSPQPDIGYTF. Here the CDR3 DNA reads TGTGCCAGCTCACCGCAACCGGACATTGGCTACACCTTC.

The rearrangement joins TRBV20-1 to TRBJ2-7; a weak D match, TRBD1 (5 bases). This CDR3 is built from 14 residues. V lost 0 bases and J lost 2, with 11 bases in between. Germline lookup yields CDR1 DFQATT and CDR2 SNEGSKA (reference sequence). The CDR3 nucleotides read TGCAGTGCTAGAGAGCCAGGGAAACCCTACGAGCAGTACTTC. This sequence encodes CSAREPGKPYEQYF.

This clonotype appeared many times. V and J are TRBV12-3 or TRBV12-4 and TRBJ1-6; a weak D match, TRBD1 (5 bases). The CDR3 extends over 14 amino acids. The V gene lost 6 bases and the J gene lost 7 bases, with 13 bases spanning the gap. CDR3 sequence: CASRKDGGNSPLHF. The CDR3 DNA follows: TGTGCCAGCAGGAAGGACGGGGGGAATTCACCCCTCCACTTT.

This clonotype was detected many times. The gene calls are TRBV5-1 and TRBJ1-4; D not certain. The V end was cut by 4 bases, the J end by 0 bases, with 13 bases between. The CDR3 has 16 amino acids. Germline CDR1 SGHRS, CDR2 YFSETQ. This CDR3 is CASSHGRSTTNEKLFF. DNA of the CDR3: TGCGCCAGCAGCCATGGACGGAGTACAACTAATGAAAAACTGTTTTTT.

This clonotype was observed many times. V and J are TRBV14 and TRBJ2-7, with TRBD1 matching over 7 bases. The CDR3 spans 16 residues. Germline trimming cut 4 bases from V and 2 bases from J; bases unmatched to any gene: 11. CDR1 and CDR2 (germline): SGHDN, FVKESK. The CDR3 coding sequence is TGTGCCAGCAGCCGCAAGATAGGGGACAGACCCTACGAGCAGTACTTC. As protein: CASSRKIGDRPYEQYF.

The rearrangement links TRBV20-1 to TRBJ2-4; 11 bases line up with TRBD2. This CDR3 is built from 16 residues. Trimming removed 3 bases from V and 6 bases from J; junction bases left unmatched: 10. Per germline, CDR1 DFQATT and CDR2 SNEGSKA (reference sequence). DNA for the CDR3: TGCAGTGCTAGTCTAGCGGGAGGTGTTCTTGGAAACATTCAGTACTTC. The encoded protein is CSASLAGGVLGNIQYF.

This clonotype was seen more than once but under ten times. The chain combines TRBV27 with TRBJ2-6; 7 nucleotides align to TRBD1. The length of the CDR3 is 15 residues. The V segment lost 6 bases and the J segment 5 bases; nucleotides outside the gene matches: 7. Germline V gene data show CDR1 as MNHEY and CDR2 as SMNVEV (reference sequence). CDR3 sequence: CASRTRQGWANVLTF. CDR3 nucleotides: TGTGCCAGCAGGACGAGACAGGGTTGGGCCAACGTCCTGACTTTC.

This rearrangement joins TRBV20-1 to TRBJ2-3; TRBD2 is a possible D gene (5 bases). This CDR3 is built from 14 residues. The V gene lost 1 base and the J gene lost 4 bases, with 12 bases spanning the gap. Germline lookup yields CDR1 DFQATT and CDR2 SNEGSKA (reference sequence). As DNA, the CDR3 is TGCAGTGCTAGAGGTGGGGTCGGGGCAGATACGCAGTATTTT. This codes for CSARGGVGADTQYF.

This clonotype has more than one count but fewer than ten. V is TRBV18 and J is TRBJ2-5, with 8 bases lining up with TRBD2. The CDR3 has 15 residues. After removal of 1 base from V and 2 bases from J, the junction contained 3 bases not matched to a gene. CDR1 and CDR2 (germline): KGHSH, LQKENI. The CDR3 DNA sequence: TGTGCCAGCTCACCACGAGCGGGGGAGCAAGAGACCCAGTACTTC. Translating it yields CASSPRAGEQETQYF.

The sample holds many counts of this clonotype. The rearrangement links TRBV20-1 to TRBJ1-1; TRBD1 aligns across 7 bases. The V gene end was trimmed by 1 base and the J gene end by 1 base; junction bases not matched to a gene: 3. CDR1 DFQATT and CDR2 SNEGSKA come from the germline V gene (reference sequence). CDR3 length: 14 amino acids. CDR3 sequence reads: CSARVGTANTEAFF. For the CDR3, the DNA is TGCAGTGCTAGAGTCGGGACAGCGAACACTGAAGCTTTCTTT.

Concerning this clonotype: A much larger clone lies a single base off, so this may be a read error. The genes are TRBV5-5 and TRBJ2-1, with 8 bases matching TRBD1. Trimming removed 4 bases from V and 7 bases from J; junction bases left unmatched: 10. The germline CDR1 and CDR2 sequences are SGHKS and YYEKEE (reference sequence). CDR3 length: 15 amino acids. The CDR3 loop reads CASSTDRAFGNEQFF. CDR3 DNA: TGTGCCAGCAGCACGGACAGGGCATTTGGGAATGAGCAGTTCTTC.

This clonotype was observed many times. The chain uses TRBV5-1 and TRBJ2-5; D may correspond to TRBD1 or TRBD2 (5 bases each). The CDR3 spans 15 residues. The V gene's germline CDR1 is SGHRS and CDR2 YFSETQ. Trimming left V 1 base short and J 0 bases short, with 10 bases between. The chain's CDR3 is CASSLWDHHQETQYF. In DNA, the CDR3 is TGCGCCAGCAGCTTGTGGGACCACCACCAAGAGACCCAGTACTTC.

This clonotype was seen at least ten times. This rearrangement joins TRBV6-1 to TRBJ2-7, with D maybe TRBD2 (5 bases). This CDR3 spans 14 amino acids. With 7 bases removed from V and 3 bases from J, the gap between germline ends came to 16 bases. Germline V gene lookup returns CDR1 MNHNS and CDR2 SASEGT. The CDR3 DNA is TGTGCCAGCAATAGGGATGGAGGTTTCTACGAGCAGTACTTC. Translating it yields CASNRDGGFYEQYF.

This clonotype was counted ten times or more. The chain couples TRBV9 to TRBJ2-5; no reliable D call. The CDR3 length is 14 residues. With 3 bases removed from V and 0 bases from J, the gap between germline ends came to 9 bases. CDR1 SGDLS and CDR2 YYNGEE come from the germline V gene. CDR3 in amino acids: CASSGSLYQETQYF. CDR3 nucleotide sequence: TGTGCCAGCAGCGGATCACTGTACCAAGAGACCCAGTACTTC.

This clonotype was seen repeatedly, ten times or more. V is TRBV12-3 or TRBV12-4 and J is TRBJ2-5; D may be TRBD1 (6 bases). Trimming took off 3 bases at V and 3 bases at J, with 14 bases between the two ends. The CDR3 is 15 amino acids. CDR3 bases: TGTGCCAGCAGTTTCAGCCCCAGGGGTGAAGAGACCCAGTACTTC. Protein sequence: CASSFSPRGEETQYF.